These 11 T cell receptor beta chains originate from one sample sequenced in a study of T cell repertoires in cytomegalovirus infection. The antigens for these receptors are not known. One entry per CDR3 protein results from TCRdb running MiXCR on the reads. There are about 340,000 distinct CDR3 sequences in the sample; around 29% occur only once, and 20% lies in the top ten. Sample: cultured PBMCs, taken from culture after CMV antigen stimulation. The receptors derive from a human donor in good health (CMV status not recorded). Some clones in this sample may be carry-over from other donors' samples.

In its sample, this clonotype was seen a few times. This sequence joins TRBV7-2 and TRBJ1-1, with D perhaps matching TRBD1 (6 bases). V gave up 4 bases and J gave up 1 base, with 13 bases separating them. This CDR3 contains 15 residues. Germline V CDR1 and CDR2: SGHTA, FQGNSA. The CDR3, as DNA: TGTGCCAGCAGCTGGGGTGGGGGGCCGAACACTGAAGCTTTCTTT. It specifies CASSWGGGPNTEAFF.

In this sample, this clonotype turned up a few times. V is TRBV30 and J is TRBJ1-2, with D unresolved. Trimming left V 4 bases short and J 4 bases short, with 16 bases between. Germline V gives CDR1 GTSNPN, CDR2 SVGIG (reference sequence). The CDR3 length is 14 residues. CDR3 amino acids: CAWNKRPEGYGYTF. For the CDR3, the DNA is TGTGCCTGGAACAAGCGTCCGGAAGGCTATGGCTACACCTTC.

This clonotype was picked up a small number of times. V and J are TRBV7-2 and TRBJ2-7, with D tentatively TRBD1 (6 bases). V lost 4 bases and J lost 4, with 20 bases in between. The CDR3 covers 16 residues. Germline assignment: CDR1 SGHTA and CDR2 FQGNSA. This CDR3 is CASSSSLGHSLYEQYF. The CDR3 bases are TGTGCCAGCAGCTCCTCCCTGGGACATAGTTTATACGAGCAGTACTTC.

This clonotype was detected a few times. This chain links TRBV7-8 with TRBJ1-4; no clear D gene. Germline-derived CDR1 and CDR2 are SGHVS and FQNEAQ. Trimming stripped 0 bases from V and 10 bases from J, with 12 bases between. CDR3 length: 14 residues. Here the CDR3 DNA reads TGTGCCAGCAGCTTAGCGTATGCGAAGGGAAAACTGTTTTTT. Residues: CASSLAYAKGKLFF.

As to this clonotype: Mismatch with germline at one junction end may stem from a read error. V usage is TRBV2 and J usage is TRBJ1-1; D gene ambiguous. This CDR3 has 12 residues. The germline CDR1 and CDR2 sequences are SNHLY and FYNNEI. CDR3 loop: CASSEDRSEAFF. The CDR3 bases are TGTGCCAGCAGCGAAGACCGGTCTGAAGCTTTCTTT. Using reference TRBV2 and TRBJ1-1 for the parts outside the CDR3, the full variable domain is EPEVTQTPSHQVTQMGQEVILRCVPISNHLYFYWYRQILGQKVEFLVSFYNNEISEKSEIFDDQFSVERPDGSNFTLKIRSTKLEDSAMYFCASSEDRSEAFFGQGTRLTVV.

This rearrangement joins TRBV12-3 or TRBV12-4 to TRBJ1-3; D perhaps matches TRBD1 (6 bases). The CDR3 totals 14 residues. V lost 6 bases, J lost 4 bases, and 13 bases lay in between. CDR3 region: CASSTGSWGNTIYF. The CDR3 DNA is TGTGCCAGCAGCACAGGGTCGTGGGGAAACACCATATATTTT.

V is TRBV7-8 and J is TRBJ2-4; D perhaps matches TRBD2 (6 bases). V dropped 3 bases and J dropped 0 bases, with 9 bases sitting between them. The CDR3 is 15 residues long. In germline, CDR1 is SGHVS, CDR2 FQNEAQ. CDR3 DNA sequence: TGTGCCAGCAGCTTTGGGGGACTAGCCAAAAACATTCAGTACTTC. Encoded protein: CASSFGGLAKNIQYF.

V and J are TRBV10-3 and TRBJ1-3, with 8 positions matching TRBD1. Germline V CDR1 and CDR2: ENHRY, SYGVKD. After removal of 6 bases from V and 0 bases from J, the junction contained 7 bases not matched to a gene. The CDR3 is 16 amino acids. The CDR3 bases are TGTGCCATCAGCTTGGCGGGACAGGCCTCTGGAAACACCATATATTTT. Translated, it gives CAISLAGQASGNTIYF.

The CDR3, as DNA: TGTGCCTGGAGTAGTGACCCTAATGAAAAACTGTTTTTT. Its protein product is CAWSSDPNEKLFF. The chain couples TRBV30 to TRBJ1-4, with D unresolved. Per germline, CDR1 GTSNPN and CDR2 SVGIG (reference sequence). The CDR3 spans 13 residues. Between the trimmed V and J ends, which lost 2 bases and 3 bases, there was a span of 7 bases.

This clonotype was recorded a few times. The chain couples TRBV20-1 to TRBJ1-6; D is unresolved. Germline V CDR1 and CDR2: DFQATT, SNEGSKA (reference sequence). The V end was cut by 0 bases, the J end by 0 bases, with 12 bases between. The CDR3 extends over 17 amino acids. The CDR3 here is CSARDRTASSYNSPLHF. The CDR3 nucleotides are TGCAGTGCTAGAGATCGAACAGCCAGCTCCTATAATTCACCCCTCCACTTT.

The chain couples TRBV7-9 to TRBJ2-2, with TRBD2 identical over 14 bases. J lost 5 bases, V lost 5 bases, and 10 bases had no gene match. Germline CDR1 SEHNR, CDR2 FQNEAQ (reference sequence). The CDR3 loop spans 18 amino acids. CDR3 loop: CASSPRGLAGVWTGELFF. The DNA for the CDR3 is TGTGCCAGCAGCCCCCGGGGACTAGCGGGAGTCTGGACCGGGGAGCTGTTTTTT.